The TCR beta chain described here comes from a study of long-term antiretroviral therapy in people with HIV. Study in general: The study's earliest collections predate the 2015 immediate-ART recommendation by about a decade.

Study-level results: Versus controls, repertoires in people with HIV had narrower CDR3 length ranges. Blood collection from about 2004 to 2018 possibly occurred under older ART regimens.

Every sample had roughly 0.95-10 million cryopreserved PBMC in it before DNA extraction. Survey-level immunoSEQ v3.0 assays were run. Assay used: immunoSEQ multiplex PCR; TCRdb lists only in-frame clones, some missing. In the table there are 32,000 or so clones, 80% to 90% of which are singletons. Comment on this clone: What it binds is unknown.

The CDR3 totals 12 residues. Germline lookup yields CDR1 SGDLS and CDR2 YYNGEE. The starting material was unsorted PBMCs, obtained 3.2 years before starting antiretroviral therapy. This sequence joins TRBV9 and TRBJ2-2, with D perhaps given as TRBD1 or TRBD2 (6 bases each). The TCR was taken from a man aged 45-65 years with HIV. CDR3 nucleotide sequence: TGTGTAAGGGGGGTGTGCACCGGGGAGCTGTTTTTT. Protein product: CVRGVCTGELFF.